This T cell receptor beta chain comes out of a study of PD-1 blockade in classical Hodgkin lymphoma. Each patient's relapse followed autologous stem cell transplantation, and brentuximab vedotin exposure varied. This CDR3 has 18 residues. Per the germline V gene, CDR1 is KGHSH and CDR2 is LQKENI. V lost 6 bases, J lost 7 bases, and 16 bases stayed unmatched. This clone showed up just once. Clones were sequenced by immunoSEQ multiplex PCR, and TCRdb holds only the in-frame ones, with some missing. The sample contains some 15,000 clones, around 78% of which appear only once. The chain links TRBV18 to TRBJ1-6; 9 bases align to TRBD1. The specimen comprised peripheral blood mononuclear cells (PBMCs), sampled before the second cycle of nivolumab. The clonotype was recovered from a human donor with classical Hodgkin lymphoma. Written as DNA, the CDR3 is TGTGCCAGCTCCCAAAACTTGCAACAGGGGGCGATCAATTCACCCCTCCACTTT. This sequence encodes CASSQNLQQGAINSPLHF.